This entry lists 21 T cell receptor beta chains sequenced from one sample in a study of blood T cell repertoires in COVID-19. TCRdb keeps only in-frame clones here, not all; method: immunoSEQ multiplex PCR. The sample lists tens of thousands of clones; roughly nine tenths were seen once. The source material was peripheral blood. The receptors come from a human donor with active COVID-19. The donor label of this sample is uncertain.

The genes are TRBV11-2 and TRBJ2-7; weak D call: TRBD2 (6 bases). From germline, CDR1 is SGHAT and CDR2 FQNNGV. V shed 9 bases and J shed 4 bases, with 22 bases lying between them. This CDR3 is 15 amino acids long. CDR3 sequence reads: CASGGIGTLYYEQYF. Here the CDR3 DNA reads TGTGCCAGTGGCGGCATTGGGACTTTATATTACGAGCAGTACTTC.

The genes are TRBV6-2 or TRBV6-3 and TRBJ1-1; 7 bases fit TRBD1. From germline, CDR1 is MNHEY and CDR2 SVGEGT. V lost 2 bases, J lost 1 base, and 7 bases stayed unmatched. This CDR3 has 16 amino acids. The DNA for the CDR3 is TGTGCCAGCAGTTACCGAAGGACAGGTGGGAACACTGAAGCTTTCTTT. Amino acids: CASSYRRTGGNTEAFF.

This clone was seen only once. The rearrangement joins TRBV3-1 (or the pseudogene TRBV3-2) to TRBJ1-1; TRBD1 might be the D (5 bases). Per germline, CDR1 LGHDT and CDR2 YNNKEL (reference sequence). Trimming took 3 bases from V and 0 from J, leaving 14 bases between them. The CDR3 loop spans 16 amino acids. The CDR3 region is CASSQSRVMMNTEAFF. CDR3 nucleotide sequence: TGTGCCAGCAGCCAGTCCAGGGTGATGATGAACACTGAAGCTTTCTTT.

The V call is TRBV28, the J call TRBJ1-4; D is undetermined. V lost 5 bases, J lost 8 bases, and 9 bases lay in between. This CDR3 region has 12 residues. Looked up from germline, CDR1 is MDHEN and CDR2 is SYDVKM. CDR3 loop: CASSAGREKLFF. For the CDR3, the DNA is TGTGCCAGCAGTGCGGGCCGGGAAAAACTGTTTTTT.

The genes are TRBV6-1 and TRBJ2-1; 10 nucleotides line up with TRBD2. The CDR3 sequence is 16 residues long. Losses at the gene ends were 4 bases for V and 6 bases for J; bases not matched to a gene: 9. The germline V gene encodes CDR1 MNHNS and CDR2 SASEGT. Here the CDR3 DNA reads TGTGCCAGCAGTGCGACTAGCGGGCTTGGGGGCAATGAGCAGTTCTTC. This translates into CASSATSGLGGNEQFF.

This clone was seen only a few times. The chain combines TRBV29-1 with TRBJ1-3; D gene uncertain. This CDR3 is built from 11 residues. Per the germline V gene, CDR1 is SQVTM and CDR2 is ANQGSEA. Trimming took off 6 bases at V and 1 base at J, with 4 bases between the two ends. This chain's CDR3 is CSVSSGNTIYF. CDR3 in DNA: TGCAGCGTATCATCTGGAAACACCATATATTTT.

The V and J genes are TRBV2 and TRBJ2-3; TRBD2 agrees at 10 bases. With V trimmed by 4 bases and J by 4 bases, 8 bases remained unmatched. CDR1 and CDR2 from the germline V gene are SNHLY and FYNNEI. The CDR3 extends over 16 amino acids. CDR3 sequence: CASSGGSGGMADTQYF. CDR3 DNA: TGTGCCAGCAGTGGGGGTAGCGGGGGGATGGCAGATACGCAGTATTTT.

This clone showed up just once. V usage is TRBV6-5 and J usage is TRBJ2-1; tentatively, D is TRBD2 (6 bases). Trimming took off 6 bases at V and 2 bases at J, with 14 bases between the two ends. The CDR3 is made up of 15 amino acids. From germline, CDR1 is MNHEY and CDR2 SVGAGI. The CDR3 sequence is CASSDGGFTYNEQFF. DNA of the CDR3: TGTGCCAGCAGCGATGGGGGGTTCACCTACAATGAGCAGTTCTTC.

This clone was seen a few times. The J gene is TRBJ2-1, the V gene TRBV19; 10 nucleotides line up with TRBD2. This CDR3 has 15 amino acids. The V and J ends lost 7 bases and 2 bases, in that order; junction bases with no gene match: 5. Per the germline V gene, CDR1 is LNHDA and CDR2 is SQIVND (reference sequence). The CDR3 DNA is TGTGCCAGTACTCTAGCGGGGGATCCCTACAATGAGCAGTTCTTC. Translated: CASTLAGDPYNEQFF.

This chain joins TRBV5-1 and TRBJ2-7, with TRBD1 matching over 9 bases. The V segment lost 4 bases and the J segment 3 bases; nucleotides outside the gene matches: 5. The CDR3 contains 14 residues. Germline loops: CDR1 SGHRS, CDR2 YFSETQ. CDR3 amino acids: CASSTTGGNYEQYF. CDR3 nucleotide sequence: TGCGCCAGCAGCACGACAGGGGGGAACTACGAGCAGTACTTC.

The V gene is TRBV7-2, the J gene TRBJ2-2, with TRBD1 as a possible D gene (6 bases). The CDR3 loop spans 18 amino acids. V shed 2 bases and J shed 0 bases, with 16 bases lying between them. From germline, CDR1 is SGHTA and CDR2 FQGNSA. The CDR3 DNA is TGTGCCAGCAGCTTATTAGCAGGGGTTGTAACGAACACCGGGGAGCTGTTTTTT. This gives the protein CASSLLAGVVTNTGELFF.

This clone was detected a few times. The gene calls are TRBV5-1 and TRBJ2-1; the match to TRBD2 covers 11 bases. The V gene end was trimmed by 4 bases and the J gene end by 4 bases; junction bases not matched to a gene: 7. Germline CDR1 SGHRS, CDR2 YFSETQ. The CDR3 consists of 16 residues. The DNA of the CDR3 is TGCGCCAGCAGCCTCCTAGCGGGGGGCCGATACAATGAGCAGTTCTTC. This encodes CASSLLAGGRYNEQFF.

The chain uses TRBV29-1 and TRBJ2-7; TRBD1 matches at 9 bases. Germline loops: CDR1 SQVTM, CDR2 ANQGSEA. There are 12 residues in the CDR3. The trim removed 5 bases at V and 2 bases at J, leaving 1 base unmatched. As DNA, the CDR3 is TGCAGCGTTAGGGACAGGGCCTACGAGCAGTACTTC. This sequence encodes CSVRDRAYEQYF.

This clone occurred once. This chain connects TRBV7-8 to TRBJ1-2; 8 bases fit TRBD1. With 5 bases clipped from V and 10 bases from J, the junction kept 15 bases outside the gene matches. CDR3 size: 15 residues. CDR1 SGHVS and CDR2 FQNEAQ come from the germline V gene. Written as DNA, the CDR3 is TGTGCCAGCAGCCCACAGGGACAGGCCATCGGGTTCTACACCTTC. Residues: CASSPQGQAIGFYTF.

This clone was found a few times. This chain connects TRBV2 to TRBJ1-6; D perhaps matches TRBD1 (6 bases). CDR1 is SNHLY, CDR2 FYNNEI, per germline. V lost 6 bases and J lost 9, with 21 bases in between. This CDR3 comprises 16 residues. Here the CDR3 reads CASSSLGGGQISPLHF. DNA of the CDR3: TGTGCCAGCAGCTCCCTGGGTGGAGGACAGATTTCACCCCTCCACTTT.

This chain joins TRBV7-3 and TRBJ2-3; D is possibly TRBD2 (5 bases). Germline V gene data show CDR1 as SGHTA and CDR2 as FQGTGA. The CDR3 covers 14 residues. Trimming shortened V by 5 bases and J by 5 bases, and 14 bases separated the two germline ends. The CDR3 region is CASSPLGGRDTQYF. In DNA, the CDR3 is TGTGCCAGCAGCCCTCTTGGCGGGCGAGATACGCAGTATTTT. The whole variable domain, remainder taken from reference TRBV7-3 and TRBJ2-3, is GAGVSQTPSNKVTEKGKYVELRCDPISGHTALYWYRQSLGQGPEFLIYFQGTGAADDSGLPNDRFFAVRPEGSVSTLKIQRTERGDSAVYLCASSPLGGRDTQYFGPGTRLTVL.

The CDR3 DNA reads as TGTGCCAGCTCGCAGCCGGGACAGGTCTACGAGCAGTACTTC. It encodes CASSQPGQVYEQYF. The J gene is TRBJ2-7, the V gene TRBV18; 8 nucleotides agree with TRBD1. The length of the CDR3 is 14 residues. V lost 6 bases to trimming and J lost 3 bases; unmatched junction nucleotides: 7. From germline, CDR1 is KGHSH and CDR2 LQKENI.

This clone was counted a few times. This chain uses TRBV19 with TRBJ2-7; no firm D call. Germline CDR1 reads LNHDA; CDR2 reads SQIVND (reference sequence). CDR3 length equals 13 residues. Trimming shortened V by 5 bases and J by 5 bases, and 13 bases separated the two germline ends. Written as DNA, the CDR3 is TGTGCCAGTAGTTTGGGCAATAAGAACGAGCAGTACTTC. Its protein product is CASSLGNKNEQYF.

V is TRBV7-2 and J is TRBJ2-5; 9 positions match TRBD2. V was clipped by 8 bases and J by 5 bases; unmatched bases: 12. CDR1 and CDR2 (germline): SGHTA, FQGNSA. This CDR3 region has 15 residues. As DNA, the CDR3 is TGTGCCAGCTCCCTGGCGGGGGGGCGGGAGGAGACCCAGTACTTC. Protein sequence: CASSLAGGREETQYF.

The chain links TRBV6-6 to TRBJ1-4, with 8 bases fitting TRBD1. With V trimmed by 6 bases and J by 5 bases, 11 bases remained unmatched. The CDR3 is made up of 16 amino acids. Germline CDR1 reads MNHNY; CDR2 reads SVGAGI (reference sequence). In nucleotides, the CDR3 is TGTGCCAGCAGCAGAGGTGGACAGGGACTCAATGAAAAACTGTTTTTT. Translated, it gives CASSRGGQGLNEKLFF.

The genes are TRBV9 and TRBJ2-7, with 7 bases lining up with TRBD1. The CDR3 is made up of 16 amino acids. Looked up from germline, CDR1 is SGDLS and CDR2 is YYNGEE. V was pared by 0 bases and J by 6 bases, with 12 bases of the junction left unmatched. The chain's CDR3 is CASSVALAGGQGEQYF. DNA for the CDR3: TGTGCCAGCAGCGTAGCTCTGGCAGGGGGTCAAGGCGAGCAGTACTTC.